This record concerns one T cell receptor (beta chain) sequence. This entry belongs to a study of blood T cell repertoires in COVID-19. On the study more broadly: Some COVID-19 samples were acute and others convalescent; all came from the United States, Italy and Spain. PBMCs, B-cell-depleted T cells, or T cells were the source of the cDNA or gDNA that made up the material.

In the original analysis: How many nucleated cells were present was estimated from reference gene primer amplification. Some clones are missing from TCRdb's copy, which holds only in-frame ones; the method was immunoSEQ multiplex PCR. V and J calls and clone size are those listed in that table; D and trimming were worked out from the DNA. The sample includes roughly 200,000 clones, around 87% seen only once; the top ten take 2.9%. This TCR came from a woman in her 30s with active or convalescent COVID-19. The specimen was peripheral blood.

The CDR3 DNA reads as TGTGCCAGCAGTTTCACCGGGACAGGGCGTAATGAGCAGTTCTTC. This translates into CASSFTGTGRNEQFF. The chain recombines TRBV7-2 with TRBJ2-1; 9 bases line up with TRBD1. Germline assignment: CDR1 SGHTA and CDR2 FQGNSA. The CDR3 runs to 15 residues. The ends lost 6 bases at V and 7 bases at J; junction bases unmatched: 10.